This T cell receptor (beta chain) was profiled in a study of T cells after yellow fever vaccination. Study results and caveats: Researchers report a weaker secondary response that nonetheless peaked faster, day 5 versus 15.

V dropped 0 bases and J dropped 0; count of bases not matched to a gene: 14. The CDR3 consists of 20 residues. Germline CDR1 is MGHRA and CDR2 is YSYEKL. TCRdb re-called the 5' RACE reads with MiXCR, one entry per CDR3 protein. The table includes roughly 300,000 distinct CDR3 sequences, approximately 8% detected once. In regard to this clonotype: Its specificity is not known.

The receptor was isolated from a man aged 18 to 29 who received the YFV17D yellow fever vaccine. The gene calls are TRBV4-1 and TRBJ1-5, with 7 nucleotides matching TRBD1. The sample was PBMCs, taken roughly 46 days after the first yellow fever vaccination. CDR3 sequence (DNA): TGCGCCAGCAGCCAAGACCCCTTCGGGCAGGGGGGGTATAGCAATCAGCCCCAGCATTTT. Protein: CASSQDPFGQGGYSNQPQHF.